This T cell receptor beta chain was observed in a study of blood T cell repertoires in COVID-19 (dated by TCRdb to the early 2020s). The study in broad terms: Samples from collaborators originated in the United States, Italy and Spain and spanned both the acute and convalescent phases of COVID-19. The prospective study material was composed of cDNA or gDNA derived from T cells, B-cell-depleted T cells, or PBMCs. The samples were drawn from the first 160 participants of the ongoing ImmuneRACE study and from 1,254 subjects provided by 6 global collaborators. The sample metadata nearly always contained a de-identified subject ID, COVID-19 status, age in years and sex. Deeply sampled blood TCRbeta repertoires from subjects exposed to, actively infected with, or recovered from COVID-19 were included in the dataset. HLA class I and class II types, where available, came from metadata supplied by the sample provider rather than from assay-based typing. A freely available public database, intended as a resource for researchers studying the immune response to SARS-CoV-2, is where the repertoires were released. Broader findings and caveats from the paper: Clinical and demographic metadata were provided uncurated, with the amount varying by source and participant.

TCRbeta CDR3 regions were amplified from genomic DNA using the immunoSEQ Assay, a bias-controlled multiplex PCR. The authors' analysis ran thus. Within the assay, amplification of reference gene primers was used to estimate how many nucleated cells each sample contained. To quantify the absolute abundance of each unique TCRbeta CDR3 rearrangement, sequence reads were collapsed and filtered. For each sample, productive Simpson clonality was calculated by taking the square root of Simpson's diversity index across productive rearrangements. What TCRdb holds here is the immuneACCESS table cut down to in-frame rearrangements. Part of the clones is not present; checked against another copy, under half of the missing clones reflect an unresolved V gene, and the others are unexplained. Clone size and V and J calls were adopted from that table, with D and trimming inferred from the DNA. The sample table contains approximately 98,000 clones; only one count was recorded for about 88% of them. The ten largest account for 2.4% of the sample.

The collaborating institutions used their own protocols to collect whole blood in K2EDTA tubes. For TCRbeta analysis, collaborators shipped samples in one of three forms: frozen whole blood, isolated PBMCs, or DNA extracted from either of those sample types. Turning to this clone: No antigen is known for it. Base qualities are not at hand, and no much larger clone is one base apart.

The CDR3 sequence holds 16 residues, the cysteine and phenylalanine included. The only DNA kept is the CDR3, 48 bases in frame from the first base. At the junction V is shortened by 3 bases and J by 7 bases; bases outside the gene matches: 9. Per the germline V gene, ENHRY is the CDR1 and SYGVKD is the CDR2. The sequencing input was peripheral blood. The clonotype comes from a human donor in a cohort sampled during active COVID-19. The chain is encoded by TRBV10-3 joined to TRBJ2-2; the central 9 bases match TRBD2. The CDR3 reads as follows: CAISDGSGGIFGELFF. In nucleotides, the sequence is TGTGCCATCAGTGATGGGAGCGGGGGGATTTTCGGGGAGCTGTTTTTT.